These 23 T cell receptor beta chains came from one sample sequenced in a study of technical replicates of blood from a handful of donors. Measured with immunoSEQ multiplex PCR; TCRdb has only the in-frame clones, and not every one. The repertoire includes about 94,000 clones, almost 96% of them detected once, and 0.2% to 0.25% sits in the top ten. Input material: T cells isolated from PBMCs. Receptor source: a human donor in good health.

As DNA, the CDR3 is TGCGCCAGCAGCTACGGGACAGGGGCTAACACTGAAGCTTTCTTT. Its translation is CASSYGTGANTEAFF. This rearrangement joins TRBV5-1 to TRBJ1-1; 10 positions match TRBD1. J gave up 2 bases and V 3 bases, and 4 bases lay outside the gene matches. CDR1 and CDR2 (germline): SGHRS, YFSETQ. The CDR3 sequence is 15 residues long.

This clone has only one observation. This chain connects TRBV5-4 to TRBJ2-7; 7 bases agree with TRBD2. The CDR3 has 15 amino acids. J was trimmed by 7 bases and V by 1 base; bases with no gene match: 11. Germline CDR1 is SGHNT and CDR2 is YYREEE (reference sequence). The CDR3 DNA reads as TGTGCCAGCAGCTTGCCCGGGGGGAACCTTAGGGAGCAGTACTTC. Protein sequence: CASSLPGGNLREQYF.

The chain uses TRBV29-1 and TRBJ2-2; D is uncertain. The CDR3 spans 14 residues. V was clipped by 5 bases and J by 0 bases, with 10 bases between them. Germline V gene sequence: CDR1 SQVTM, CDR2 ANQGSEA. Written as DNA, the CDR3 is TGCAGCGTTTACAGCTTCGCGAACACCGGGGAGCTGTTTTTT. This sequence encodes CSVYSFANTGELFF.

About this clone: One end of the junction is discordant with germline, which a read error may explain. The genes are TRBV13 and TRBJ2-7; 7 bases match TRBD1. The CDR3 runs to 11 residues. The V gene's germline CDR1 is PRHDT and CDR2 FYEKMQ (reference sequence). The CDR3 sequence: CASSLGEDRNF. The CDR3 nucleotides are TGTGCCAGCAGCTTAGGCGAGGACAGGAACTTC. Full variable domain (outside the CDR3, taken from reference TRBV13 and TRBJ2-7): AAGVIQSPRHLIKEKRETATLKCYPIPRHDTVYWYQQGPGQDPQFLISFYEKMQSDKGSIPDRFSAQQFSDYHSELNMSSLELGDSALYFCASSLGEDRNFGPGTRLTVT.

This CDR3 reads CASSLLPYEQYF. The CDR3 DNA is TGTGCCAGCAGTTTACTACCCTACGAGCAGTACTTC. The chain uses TRBV11-2 and TRBJ2-7; D remains unclear. Between the trimmed V and J ends, which lost 6 bases and 2 bases, there was a span of 8 bases. Germline lookup yields CDR1 SGHAT and CDR2 FQNNGV. CDR3 length: 12 amino acids.

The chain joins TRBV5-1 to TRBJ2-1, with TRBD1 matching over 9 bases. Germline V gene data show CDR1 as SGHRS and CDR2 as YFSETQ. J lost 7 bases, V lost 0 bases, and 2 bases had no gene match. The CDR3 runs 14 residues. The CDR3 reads CASSLDRGQNEQFF. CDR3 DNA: TGCGCCAGCAGCTTGGACAGGGGGCAAAATGAGCAGTTCTTC. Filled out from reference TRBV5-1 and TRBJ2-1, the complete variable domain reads KAGVTQTPRYLIKTRGQQVTLSCSPISGHRSVSWYQQTPGQGLQFLFEYFSETQRNKGNFPGRFSGRQFSNSRSEMNVSTLELGDSALYLCASSLDRGQNEQFFGPGTRLTVL.

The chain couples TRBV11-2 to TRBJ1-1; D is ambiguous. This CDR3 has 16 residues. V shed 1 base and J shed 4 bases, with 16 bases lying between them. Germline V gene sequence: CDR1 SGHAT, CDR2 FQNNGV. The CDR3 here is CASSLAAGRSTTEAFF. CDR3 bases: TGTGCCAGCAGCTTAGCCGCAGGCAGATCCACCACTGAAGCTTTCTTT.

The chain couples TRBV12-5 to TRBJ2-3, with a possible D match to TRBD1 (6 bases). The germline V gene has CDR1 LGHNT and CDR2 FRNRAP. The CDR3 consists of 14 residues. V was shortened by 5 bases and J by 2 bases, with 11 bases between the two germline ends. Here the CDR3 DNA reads TGTGCTAGTGGTCCCCGGGACAACACAGATACGCAGTATTTT. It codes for CASGPRDNTDTQYF.

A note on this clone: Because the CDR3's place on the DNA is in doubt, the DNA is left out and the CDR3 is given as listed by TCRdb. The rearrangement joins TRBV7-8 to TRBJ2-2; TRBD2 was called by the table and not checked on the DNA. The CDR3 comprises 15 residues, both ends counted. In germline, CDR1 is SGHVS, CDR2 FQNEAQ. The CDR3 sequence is CASSPGDLRAGELFF.

Here the CDR3 reads CASRKKGLAGYNEQFF. The CDR3 bases are TGTGCCAGTAGGAAGAAGGGACTAGCGGGCTACAATGAGCAGTTCTTC. V usage is TRBV19 and J usage is TRBJ2-1; TRBD2 aligns across 12 bases. The CDR3 is 16 amino acids. Germline CDR1 LNHDA, CDR2 SQIVND (reference sequence). Trimming took 6 bases from V and 3 from J; bases not matched to a gene: 6.

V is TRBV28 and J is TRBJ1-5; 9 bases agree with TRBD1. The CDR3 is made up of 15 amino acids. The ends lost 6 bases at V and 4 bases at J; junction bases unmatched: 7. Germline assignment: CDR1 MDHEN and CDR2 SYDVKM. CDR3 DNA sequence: TGTGCCAGCAGCACCTTTGGGACAGGGAATCAGCCCCAGCATTTT. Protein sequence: CASSTFGTGNQPQHF.

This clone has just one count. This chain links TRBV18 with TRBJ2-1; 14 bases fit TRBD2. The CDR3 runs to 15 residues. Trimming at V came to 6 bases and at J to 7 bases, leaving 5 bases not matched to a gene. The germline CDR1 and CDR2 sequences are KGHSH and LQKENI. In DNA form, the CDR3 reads TGTGCCAGCTCTCAGGGACTAGCGGGGGTTAATGAGCAGTTCTTC. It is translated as CASSQGLAGVNEQFF.

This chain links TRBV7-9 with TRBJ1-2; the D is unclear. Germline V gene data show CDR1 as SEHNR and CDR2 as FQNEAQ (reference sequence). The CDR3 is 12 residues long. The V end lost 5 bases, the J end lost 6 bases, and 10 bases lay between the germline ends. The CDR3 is CASSPVGHGYTF. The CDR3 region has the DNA TGTGCCAGCAGCCCGGTTGGGCATGGCTACACCTTC.

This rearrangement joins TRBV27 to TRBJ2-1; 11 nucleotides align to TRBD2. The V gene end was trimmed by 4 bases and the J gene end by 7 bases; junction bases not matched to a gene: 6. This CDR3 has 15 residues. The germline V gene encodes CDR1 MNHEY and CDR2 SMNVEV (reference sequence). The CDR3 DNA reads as TGTGCCAGCAGTTCACTAGCGGGAGTGGCGAATGAGCAGTTCTTC. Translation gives CASSSLAGVANEQFF.

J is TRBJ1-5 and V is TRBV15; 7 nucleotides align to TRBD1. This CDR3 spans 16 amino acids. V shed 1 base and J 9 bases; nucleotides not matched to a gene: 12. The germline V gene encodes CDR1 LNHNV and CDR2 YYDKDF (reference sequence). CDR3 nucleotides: TGTGCCACCAGCAGAGTCCGGACAGGACTCGAGGGGCCCCAGCATTTT. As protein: CATSRVRTGLEGPQHF.

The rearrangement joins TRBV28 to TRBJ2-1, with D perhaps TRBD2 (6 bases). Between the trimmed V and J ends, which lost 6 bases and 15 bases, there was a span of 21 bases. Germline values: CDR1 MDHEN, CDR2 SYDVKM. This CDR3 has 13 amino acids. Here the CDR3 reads CASRTLTGVTGFF. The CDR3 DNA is TGTGCCAGCAGGACACTAACGGGAGTTACCGGGTTCTTC.

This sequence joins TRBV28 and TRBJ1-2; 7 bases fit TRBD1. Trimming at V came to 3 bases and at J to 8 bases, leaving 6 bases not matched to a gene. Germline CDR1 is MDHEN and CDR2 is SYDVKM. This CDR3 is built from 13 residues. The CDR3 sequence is CASSLVGGRGYTF. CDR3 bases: TGTGCCAGCAGTTTGGTAGGGGGCAGGGGCTACACCTTC.

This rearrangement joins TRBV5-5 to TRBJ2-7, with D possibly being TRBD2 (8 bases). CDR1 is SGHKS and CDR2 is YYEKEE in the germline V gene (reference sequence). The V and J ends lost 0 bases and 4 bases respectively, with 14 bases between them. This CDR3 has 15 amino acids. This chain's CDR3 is CASSLEQGTSYEQYF. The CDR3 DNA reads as TGTGCCAGCAGCTTGGAACAGGGGACTAGTTACGAGCAGTACTTC.

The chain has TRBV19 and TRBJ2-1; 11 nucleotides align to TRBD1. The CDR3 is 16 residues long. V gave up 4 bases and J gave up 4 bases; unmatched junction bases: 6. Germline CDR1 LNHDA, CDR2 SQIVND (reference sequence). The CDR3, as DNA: TGTGCCAGTAGTACCCGGGACAGGGGGTTATACAATGAGCAGTTCTTC. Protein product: CASSTRDRGLYNEQFF.

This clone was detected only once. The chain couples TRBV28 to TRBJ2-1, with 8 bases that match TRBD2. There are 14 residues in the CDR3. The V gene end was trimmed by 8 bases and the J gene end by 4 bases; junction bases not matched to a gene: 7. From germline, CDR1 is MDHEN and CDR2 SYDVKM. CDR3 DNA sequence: TGTGCCAGCTGCCCAGCGGGGGTTTACAATGAGCAGTTCTTC. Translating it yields CASCPAGVYNEQFF. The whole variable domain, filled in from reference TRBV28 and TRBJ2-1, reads DVKVTQSSRYLVKRTGEKVFLECVQDMDHENMFWYRQDPGLGLRLIYFSYDVKMKEKGDIPEGYSVSREKKERFSLILESASTNQTSMYLCASCPAGVYNEQFFGPGTRLTVL.

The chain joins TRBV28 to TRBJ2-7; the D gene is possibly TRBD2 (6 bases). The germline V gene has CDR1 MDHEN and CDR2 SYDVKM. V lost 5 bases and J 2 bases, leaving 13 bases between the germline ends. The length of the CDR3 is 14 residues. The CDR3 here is CASSRRRGAYEQYF. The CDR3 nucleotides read TGTGCCAGCAGTCGAAGGCGGGGAGCCTACGAGCAGTACTTC.

CDR3 in amino acids: CASFAGADTEAFF. The DNA of the CDR3 is TGTGCCAGCTTTGCGGGGGCTGACACTGAAGCTTTCTTT. This chain uses TRBV18 with TRBJ1-1; maybe TRBD1 (6 bases). Germline assignment: CDR1 KGHSH and CDR2 LQKENI. V was trimmed by 7 bases and J by 3 bases, leaving 12 bases between them. The CDR3 spans 13 residues.

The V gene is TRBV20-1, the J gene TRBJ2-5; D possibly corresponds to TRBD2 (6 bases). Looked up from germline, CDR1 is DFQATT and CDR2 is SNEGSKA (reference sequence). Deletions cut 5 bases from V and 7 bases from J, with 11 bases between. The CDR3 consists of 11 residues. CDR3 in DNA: TGCAGTGCTTGGGACTGGGGGACCCAGTACTTC. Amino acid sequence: CSAWDWGTQYF.